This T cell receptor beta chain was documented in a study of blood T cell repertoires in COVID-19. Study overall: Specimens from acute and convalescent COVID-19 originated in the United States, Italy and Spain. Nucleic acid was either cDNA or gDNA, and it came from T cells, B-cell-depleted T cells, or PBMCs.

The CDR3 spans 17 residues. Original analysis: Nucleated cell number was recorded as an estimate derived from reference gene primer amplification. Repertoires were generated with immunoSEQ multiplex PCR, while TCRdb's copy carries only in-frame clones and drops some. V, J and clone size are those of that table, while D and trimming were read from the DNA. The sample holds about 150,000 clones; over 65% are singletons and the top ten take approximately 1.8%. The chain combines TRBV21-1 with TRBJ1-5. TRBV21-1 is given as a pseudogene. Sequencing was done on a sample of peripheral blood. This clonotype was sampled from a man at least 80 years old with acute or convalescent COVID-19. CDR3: CASKPGEAIDSNQPQHF. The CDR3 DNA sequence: TGTGCCAGCAAACCCGGGGAGGCAATCGATAGCAATCAGCCCCAGCATTTT.